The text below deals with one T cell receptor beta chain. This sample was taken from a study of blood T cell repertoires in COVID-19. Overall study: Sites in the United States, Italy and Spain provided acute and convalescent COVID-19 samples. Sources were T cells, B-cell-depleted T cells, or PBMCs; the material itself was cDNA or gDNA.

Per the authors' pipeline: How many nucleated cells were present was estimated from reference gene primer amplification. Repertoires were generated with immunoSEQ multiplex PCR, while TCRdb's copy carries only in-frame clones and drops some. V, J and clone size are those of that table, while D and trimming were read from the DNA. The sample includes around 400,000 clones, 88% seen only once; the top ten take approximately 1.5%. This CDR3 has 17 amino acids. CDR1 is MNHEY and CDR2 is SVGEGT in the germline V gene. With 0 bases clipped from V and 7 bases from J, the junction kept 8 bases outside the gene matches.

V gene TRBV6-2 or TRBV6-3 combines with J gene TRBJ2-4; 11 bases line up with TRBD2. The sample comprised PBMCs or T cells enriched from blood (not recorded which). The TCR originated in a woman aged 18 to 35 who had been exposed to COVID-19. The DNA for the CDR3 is TGTGCCAGCAGTTACTCGTCGGTAGCGGGGGGGCCCAACATTCAGTACTTC. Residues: CASSYSSVAGGPNIQYF.